This entry is about one TCR beta chain. What it binds is unknown. The V gene's germline CDR1 is SEHNR and CDR2 FQNEAQ (reference sequence). Trimming left V 5 bases short and J 1 base short, with 8 bases between. CDR3 size: 13 residues. Primers for the PCR totalled 60 Vbeta and 13 Jbeta. Assay used: immunoSEQ multiplex PCR; TCRdb lists only in-frame clones, some missing. The sample yields 140,000 or so clones, 66% seen once. This record comes from a study of cytomegalovirus exposure and HLA in healthy donors. Overall study findings and caveats: Being productive about 90% or about 30% of the time was typical of most TCR beta V segments in an earlier analysis. Owing to their indistinguishability, certain V segments, notably TRBV6-2 and TRBV6-3, were excluded.

The sequence came from a woman aged 60-70 years in good health and CMV-seronegative. Sequenced: PBMCs. V is TRBV7-9 and J is TRBJ1-1; no clear D. CDR3 residues: CASSLRENTEAFF. In DNA, the CDR3 is TGTGCCAGCAGCCTTCGAGAGAACACTGAAGCTTTCTTT. Based on the CDR3 plus reference TRBV7-9 and TRBJ1-1, the full variable domain is DTGVSQNPRHKITKRGQNVTFRCDPISEHNRLYWYRQTLGQGPEFLTYFQNEAQLEKSRLLSDRFSAERPKGSFSTLEIQRTEQGDSAMYLCASSLRENTEAFFGQGTRLTVV.